This TCR beta chain was identified in a study of T cells in localized non-small cell lung cancer. Study observations and caveats: Appearance in adjacent lung was seen for a median roughly 50 of the top 100 tumor clones. Sequencing was restricted to one tumor region; therefore, heterogeneity remains possible. Maximal T cell clonality occurred in uninvolved adjacent lung, with tumor ranking below it.

The protocol was immunoSEQ multiplex PCR, while the TCRdb copy is restricted to in-frame clones and leaves out a portion. Of tens of thousands of clones listed, 70% to 90% were seen once; the top ten hold 13%. As regards this clone: Its antigen remains unknown.

V was pared by 5 bases and J by 4 bases, with 12 bases between. The V gene's germline CDR1 is LGHNA and CDR2 YNFKEQ. CDR3 length: 14 amino acids. Here the sequenced sample was peripheral blood, taken before any cancer treatment. The TCR sequence derives from a female donor of 60 years or more with stage III squamous cell lung carcinoma. J is TRBJ2-1 and V is TRBV4-2; D is unclear. The CDR3 loop is CASSEAFGYNEQFF. CDR3 bases: TGTGCCAGCAGCGAGGCTTTCGGTTACAATGAGCAGTTCTTC.